A selection of T cell receptor beta chains follows, all from one sample in a study of T cell clonotyping in hematopoietic cell transplantation. This table comes from immunoSEQ multiplex PCR, and its TCRdb copy is limited to in-frame clones, with some not included. In the table there are 69,000 or so clones, just under 95% of which are singletons. Sequencing was done on a sample of peripheral blood mononuclear cells. The receptors here all came from a middle-aged man in good health. Some clones in this sample may be carry-over from other donors' samples. CDR3s include the opening cysteine and the closing phenylalanine or tryptophan. The D gene is left open where the match is weak. Clone size is given for some rows only: seen once, a few or many times, or a class if the clone is expanded.

clone_size | j_call | v_call | d_call | cdr3_nt | cdr3_aa
few | TRBJ2-3 | TRBV28 | - | TGTGCCAGCAGTCCCTACCCGCTGGGCACAGATACGCAGTATTTT | CASSPYPLGTDTQYF
once | TRBJ1-1 | TRBV6-1 | - | TGTGCCAGCAGTGGTTCGGGGGCGGGAACTGAAGCTTTCTTT | CASSGSGAGTEAFF
once | TRBJ2-1 | TRBV29-1 | TRBD2 | TGCAGCGTAGATGCGGGAGGGAGATACAATGAGCAGTTCTTC | CSVDAGGRYNEQFF
- | TRBJ1-4 | TRBV28 | - | TGTGCCAGCAGTTTGACAGATTTTACAACTAATGAAAAACTGTTTTTT | CASSLTDFTTNEKLFF
- | TRBJ2-1 | TRBV20-1 | - | TGCAGTACGTTGGACTACAATGAGCAGTTCTTC | CSTLDYNEQFF
- | TRBJ1-2 | TRBV2 | - | TGTGCCAGCAGCGTTACAGACCTCGGCTATGGCTACACCTTC | CASSVTDLGYGYTF
few | TRBJ1-2 | TRBV10-3 | TRBD1 | TGTGCCATCAGTGAGCGAGGGACAGTCTATGGCTACACCTTC | CAISERGTVYGYTF
- | TRBJ2-7 | TRBV5-4 | TRBD1 | TGTGCCAGCACCACCACTCGGGGGACAGGGGGCTATCACGAGCAGTACTTC | CASTTTRGTGGYHEQYF
once | TRBJ2-7 | TRBV5-1 | - | TGCGCCAGCAGCGTAGGAGAAAGCTACGAGCAGTACTTC | CASSVGESYEQYF
- | TRBJ1-5 | TRBV5-1 | - | TGCGCCAGCAGCGCGACAGGTTTAATCAGTGAGCCCCAGCATTTT | CASSATGLISEPQHF
- | TRBJ2-3 | TRBV28 | TRBD1 | TGTGCCAGCAGTTTGGGACAGGGGGGTAGCACAGATACGCAGTATTTT | CASSLGQGGSTDTQYF
- | TRBJ2-1 | TRBV6-5 | TRBD2 | TGTGCCAGCAGAGGGACTAGTCAGTTCTTC | CASRGTSQFF
- | TRBJ1-4 | TRBV28 | TRBD1 | TGTGCCAGCAGTCCCCTAGGACAGGGGAAAACTAATGAAAAACTGTTTTTT | CASSPLGQGKTNEKLFF
- | TRBJ2-7 | TRBV30 | TRBD1 | TGTGCCTGGAGGGACAGGGCGGGCGAGCAGTACTTC | CAWRDRAGEQYF
- | TRBJ1-4 | TRBV2 | - | TGTGCCAGCAGGAATAGAGGGGCAACTAATGAAAAACTGTTTTTT | CASRNRGATNEKLFF
- | TRBJ1-3 | TRBV10-3 | - | TGTGCCATAGGGACTGGGGGGAAAGGAAACACCATATATTTT | CAIGTGGKGNTIYF
- | TRBJ2-7 | TRBV7-2 | - | TGTGCCAGCAGCCCACGGGACCCATCCTACGAGCAGTACTTC | CASSPRDPSYEQYF
- | TRBJ2-5 | TRBV6-1 | TRBD2 | TGTGCCAGCTCCTTTCCTAGCGGGATCGGAAAGACCCAGTACTTC | CASSFPSGIGKTQYF
- | TRBJ2-5 | TRBV11-2 | TRBD2 | TGTGCCAGCAGCTTACTTTCGGGGGGTTACAAAGAGACCCAGTACTTC | CASSLLSGGYKETQYF
- | TRBJ1-1 | TRBV5-1 | - | TGCGCCAGCAGCGAGGGTATGAACACTGAAGCTTTCTTT | CASSEGMNTEAFF
- | TRBJ2-7 | TRBV6-5 | - | TGTGCCAGCAGTGGATCGGGACGGAACTACGAGCAGTACTTC | CASSGSGRNYEQYF
- | TRBJ2-3 | TRBV10-3 | TRBD2 | TGTGCCACTCTAGCGGGGGGGAGAACAGATACGCAGTATTTT | CATLAGGRTDTQYF
- | TRBJ2-7 | TRBV6-6 | - | TGTGCCAGCAGTTACTCTTGGGGGAATAACTACGAGCAGTACTTC | CASSYSWGNNYEQYF
- | TRBJ2-7 | TRBV10-3 | - | TGTGCCATCAGTGAAGGGACTGTCGGACTCTACGAGCAGTACTTC | CAISEGTVGLYEQYF
once | TRBJ2-1 | TRBV19 | TRBD2 | TGTGCCAGTAGTTCCCATAGCGGGAGTGCGGAGTTCTTC | CASSSHSGSAEFF
- | TRBJ2-7 | TRBV2 | - | TGTGCCAGCAGTCGAATGGACGGCGAGAAACCGTACTTC | CASSRMDGEKPYF
- | TRBJ1-5 | TRBV7-2 | TRBD1 | TGTGCCAGCAGCCCCGGGGACAGGGGGTCCTATCAGCCCCAGCATTTT | CASSPGDRGSYQPQHF
- | TRBJ1-2 | TRBV6-5 | - | TGTGCCAGCAGTGAATTAGGGGGGAGCTACACCTTC | CASSELGGSYTF
- | TRBJ2-7 | TRBV5-3 | - | TGTGCCAGGGGCCAGGACACCCGCTACGAGCAGTACTTC | CARGQDTRYEQYF
- | TRBJ2-3 | TRBV13 | TRBD2 | TGTGCCAGCAGCTTCCGTTCTAGCGGGGGCCCGACTAGCACAGATACGCAGTATTTT | CASSFRSSGGPTSTDTQYF
- | TRBJ1-4 | TRBV7-3 | - | TGTGCCAGCAGCTTAACCGGGGGGCCTGCAACTAATGAAAAACTGTTTTTT | CASSLTGGPATNEKLFF
- | TRBJ2-2 | TRBV7-9 | - | TGTGCCAGCAGCTTAGTAAGGGGGGTGAACACCGGGGAGCTGTTTTTT | CASSLVRGVNTGELFF
- | TRBJ2-2 | TRBV7-3 | TRBD2 | TGTGCCAGCAGCCTTAGCGGGACCACCGGGGAGCTGTTTTTT | CASSLSGTTGELFF
- | TRBJ2-1 | TRBV14 | - | TGTGCCAGCAGCCAAAATCCTGCGGAGCAGTTCTTC | CASSQNPAEQFF
once | TRBJ2-5 | TRBV28 | - | TGTGCCAGCAGTTCTGTGGGAGAGACCCAGTACTTC | CASSSVGETQYF
- | TRBJ2-3 | TRBV6-1 | - | TGTGCCAGCAGTGAACGGTCGGCAGGGCCCACAGATACGCAGTATTTT | CASSERSAGPTDTQYF
- | TRBJ2-3 | TRBV29-1 | - | TGCAGCGTTGAGGGCCAGTTTGCAGATACGCAGTATTTT | CSVEGQFADTQYF
- | TRBJ2-5 | TRBV25-1 | TRBD1 | TGTGCCAGCAGAGAAGGACAGGGGACTTACTTC | CASREGQGTYF
- | TRBJ1-4 | TRBV2 | - | TGTGCCAGCAGGTCGATTTCAACTAATGAAAAACTGTTTTTT | CASRSISTNEKLFF
- | TRBJ2-7 | TRBV28 | - | TGTGCCAGCAGTTTATCGGGGCCCCCAATCTCCTACGAGCAGTACTTC | CASSLSGPPISYEQYF
- | TRBJ1-1 | TRBV6-1 | - | TGTGCCAGCAGTGACCGACAGGCCAACACTGAAGCTTTCTTT | CASSDRQANTEAFF
- | TRBJ1-2 | TRBV7-9 | - | TGTGCCAGCAGCCCCTCGTCCCTGCACCTCTATGGCTACACCTTC | CASSPSSLHLYGYTF
- | TRBJ1-1 | TRBV6-5 | - | TGTGCCAGCAGGATGAACACTGAAGCTTTCTTT | CASRMNTEAFF
- | TRBJ2-7 | TRBV7-2 | - | TGTGCCAGCAGCATTAGCGGTCCCTACGAGCAGTACTTC | CASSISGPYEQYF
- | TRBJ2-5 | TRBV10-3 | - | TGTGCCATCAGTGAGGAGGGGATGTGGTCGGAGACCCAGTACTTC | CAISEEGMWSETQYF
- | TRBJ1-2 | TRBV6-1 | TRBD1 | TGTGCCAGCAGCCTACAGGGGGGGGACTATGGCTACACCTTC | CASSLQGGDYGYTF
- | TRBJ1-4 | TRBV5-1 | TRBD1 | TGCGCCAGCAGCGCCCAGGGACAGGGGCTTGAAAAACTGTTTTTT | CASSAQGQGLEKLFF
- | TRBJ1-2 | TRBV9 | TRBD1 | TGTGCCAGCAGCGACTCTCGGGACAGGGCGGGAGGCTACACCTTC | CASSDSRDRAGGYTF
- | TRBJ2-7 | TRBV4-1 | - | TGCGCCAGCAGCCAAGATTGGGGGAAGTACGAGCAGTACTTC | CASSQDWGKYEQYF
- | TRBJ1-4 | TRBV5-1 | TRBD1 | TGCGCCAGCAGCCCGGAGGGACAGGGTCTGAGAGAACTGTTTTTT | CASSPEGQGLRELFF
- | TRBJ1-1 | TRBV9 | - | TGTGCCAGCAGCGTGGGATCCGGGGGGGGCACTGAAGCTTTCTTT | CASSVGSGGGTEAFF
- | TRBJ2-7 | TRBV6-1 | TRBD1 | TGTGCCAGCAGTGCGAGGGACAGGGGGGGGTACGAGCAGTACTTC | CASSARDRGGYEQYF
once | TRBJ2-6 | TRBV30 | - | TGTGCCTGGAGTGTCTGGCTTTCTGGGGCCAACGTCCTGACTTTC | CAWSVWLSGANVLTF